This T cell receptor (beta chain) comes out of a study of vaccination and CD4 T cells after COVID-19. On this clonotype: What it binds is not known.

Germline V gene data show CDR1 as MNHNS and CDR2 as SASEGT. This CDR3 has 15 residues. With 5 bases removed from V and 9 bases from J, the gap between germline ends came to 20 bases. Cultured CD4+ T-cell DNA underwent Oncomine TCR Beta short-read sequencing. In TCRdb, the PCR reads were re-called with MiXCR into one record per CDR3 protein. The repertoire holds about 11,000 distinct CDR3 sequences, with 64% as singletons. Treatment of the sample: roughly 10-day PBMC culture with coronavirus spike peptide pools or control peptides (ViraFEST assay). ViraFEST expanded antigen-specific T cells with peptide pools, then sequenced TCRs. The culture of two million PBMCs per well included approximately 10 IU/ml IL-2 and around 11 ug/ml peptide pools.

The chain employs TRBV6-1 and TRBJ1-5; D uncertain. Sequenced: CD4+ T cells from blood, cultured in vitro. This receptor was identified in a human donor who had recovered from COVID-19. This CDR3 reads CASSPLLDRRRPQHF. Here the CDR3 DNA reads TGTGCCAGCAGTCCCCTCCTGGACCGCCGTCGGCCCCAGCATTTT.